These T cell receptor beta chains were read from a single sample in a study of CD8 T cells in ankylosing spondylitis. TCRdb redid the calling of the 5' RACE reads with MiXCR, one entry per CDR3 protein. The data hold 500,000 to 650,000 distinct CDR3 sequences, with about 5% observed a single time. The sample consisted of blood, either unsorted or a sorted T cell fraction (not recorded which). The receptor source for this set is a male donor with ankylosing spondylitis. Both conserved end residues are part of each CDR3. Fields, in order: J gene, clone size, V gene, D gene, CDR3 DNA, CDR3 protein. The D gene is left open where the match is weak. Part of the rows lack a size; the others show once, few, many or a class for expanded clones.

>TRBJ2-1|.|TRBV4-2|.
TGTGCCAGCAGCCAAGATGCCCCGCGCTCGACAGCGAATGAGCAGTTCTTC
CASSQDAPRSTANEQFF
>TRBJ1-2|many|TRBV5-1|TRBD1
TGCGCCAGCAGCGCACAGGGGAGCTATGGCTACACCTTC
CASSAQGSYGYTF
>TRBJ1-2|.|TRBV7-9|.
TGTGCCAGCAGCTTGCCAGACCCACCCTATGGCTACACCTTC
CASSLPDPPYGYTF
>TRBJ1-6|few|TRBV20-1|TRBD1
TGCTGTGCTAGAGATCCGGGACAGGGATTGGGGAATTCACCCCTCCACTTT
CCARDPGQGLGNSPLHF
>TRBJ1-1|many|TRBV10-3|.
TGTGCCATCAGCCCAGTGCATATCAACACTGAAGCTTTCTTT
CAISPVHINTEAFF
>TRBJ1-5|many|TRBV28|.
TGTGCCAGCAGTCTCGCACTGGGTGATTATAGCAATCAGCCCCAGCATTTT
CASSLALGDYSNQPQHF
>TRBJ2-7|many|TRBV20-1|.
TGCAGTGCTAGAGTCCGGGGGGCCGGCTCCTACGAGCAGTACTTC
CSARVRGAGSYEQYF
>TRBJ2-2|many|TRBV5-1|.
TGCGCCCGCGGGGGGCGGGACAGGACACGCCTGGGGAACACCGGGGAGCTGTTTTTT
CARGGRDRTRLGNTGELFF
>TRBJ1-4|many|TRBV12-3/TRBV12-4|.
TGTGCCAGCAGTTCTAATAATGAAAAACTGTTTTTT
CASSSNNEKLFF
>TRBJ2-4|.|TRBV7-2|.
TGTGCCAGCAGCTTGCAGGGGAACGTGGACATTCAGTACTTC
CASSLQGNVDIQYF
>TRBJ2-7|.|TRBV7-9|.
TGTGCTGGGAGGCAGGGGGTCTACGAGCAGTACTTC
CAGRQGVYEQYF
>TRBJ1-2|many|TRBV28|.
TGTGCCAGCGGACGGACCACCGGGACGGACTATGGCTACACCTTC
CASGRTTGTDYGYTF
>TRBJ2-7|many|TRBV5-6|.
TGTGCCAGCAGCTTTCGATCGAGGGCCGACTACGAGCAGTACTTC
CASSFRSRADYEQYF
>TRBJ2-3|.|TRBV5-1|.
TGCGCCAGCAGCTTTCCCGGGGGCGAAGATACGCAGTATTTT
CASSFPGGEDTQYF
>TRBJ2-3|many|TRBV5-1|.
TGCGCCAGCAGCTTATTTGTTGGAAATACGCAGTATTTT
CASSLFVGNTQYF
>TRBJ2-7|many|TRBV10-3|.
TGTGCCATCAGTGTCTGGAAAGGGGGGAACTACGAGCAGTACTTC
CAISVWKGGNYEQYF